This T cell receptor beta chain came from a study of shared clonotypes between healthy human individuals (dated by TCRdb to about 2020). For the study in its entirety: A couple of women and a few men aged 18 to 49 years were included in the cohort. For each donor, CD4 naive and CD4 memory were each run on three plates, CD8 naive on two plates, and CD8 memory on one plate. To estimate repertoire size and how much clonotype sharing occurs between individuals, the study deeply sequenced the blood TCR repertoires of five healthy adults. Libraries were prepared and TCR repertoires were sequenced by different laboratories using diverse techniques, in order to increase sequencing depth and limit assay-specific biases. Per donor, leukapheresis produced somewhere between about 0.9 and 9.5 billion PBMCs.

On this clone itself: The clone's antigen remains unknown. Base quality data are lacking; no much larger clone is found one base away.

Healthy HIV-negative adults with no recently reported acute infections or vaccinations were included as donors. Only Caucasian adults living in Nashville, Tennessee, USA were represented among the donors. Magnetic negative selection was used to enrich CD4+ T cells, after which naive cells were positively selected on CD45RA and the negative fraction became the memory subset. After blood collection by leukapheresis, PBMCs were isolated using Ficoll-Histopaque density gradient centrifugation and then cryopreserved in the vapor phase of liquid nitrogen. Analytical flow cytometry was used to check the purity and quantity of every magnetically sorted T cell population. Genomic DNA was isolated from each sorted fraction and quantified by UV absorbance on a Nanodrop 2000c. The paper as a whole reports these results and caveats: Naive subsets generally had larger estimated clonotype richness than memory subsets did. Rarefaction of sorted-subset datasets indicated incomplete sequencing despite the large sequencing depth. Compared with non-shared clonotypes, clonotypes shared by all four sorted-subset donors had higher generation probabilities. Pairwise subsampling indicated that sequencing depth was expected to affect the degree of clonotype sharing among donors. Across four donors, around 5.4% of naive CD4, 3% to 4% of naive CD8, under 2.5% of memory CD4, and over 0.35% of memory CD8 clonotypes were shared. The small number of donors limited the genetic and exposure-history diversity represented. Sampling was limited to blood, and TCR repertoires in tissue likely differ from TCR repertoires in blood.

Using the deep immunoSEQ assay, TCR CDR3 regions were amplified from genomic DNA by multiplex PCR. Genomic DNA extracted from each cell subset was distributed evenly over all wells of several immunoSEQ 96-well plates, and each plate served as one replicate. For sorted subsets, approximately 190 ng genomic DNA, equal to tens of thousands of T cell genomes, was loaded into each replicate PCR. Purified libraries were measured with a Qubit 3.0 fluorometer, size-checked on a Bioanalyzer 2100, and measured again with the KAPA Library Quantification kit. A separate single-read 150-cycle Illumina NextSeq 550 flow cell was used to sequence each immunoSEQ 96-well plate. In the authors' own workflow: Because only junctional sequences without quality scores were contained in the immunoSEQ output, filtering matching that applied to full-length reads could not be performed. Sequences were annotated with PyIR, a Python wrapper for IgBLAST v1.9, using IMGT germline references to assign V/J genes and CDR3. Any read was removed if the V/J assignment was weak (E-value above 1e-6), the CDR3 was missing, or the read contained stop codons, out-of-frame junctions, or ambiguous translated residues. V3J clonotypes were defined by identical inferred V gene, J gene, and CDR3 amino acid sequence. To compute the percentage overlap between repertoires, the number of shared unique clonotypes was divided by the size of the smaller repertoire. Repertoire richness was assessed with RTK rarefaction, the Chao1 estimator, and Recon v2.1 estimates of unobserved clonotypes. OLGA was used to compute generation probabilities for all TCRbeta clonotypes that the gDNA method yielded from a few donors. The table was pulled from immuneACCESS by TCRdb, which kept in-frame rearrangements only. Such tables lose some clones; where checked, under half of the loss comes from unresolved V genes, and the rest has no known cause. That table supplies the V and J calls and clone size; D and trimming were determined from the DNA. A total of almost 750,000 clones appear in this sample, 72% of them only once. Under 2% of the sample rests with the top ten.

The sequence was collected from a woman aged 30 to 39 in good health. The sample consisted of memory CD4+ T cells sorted from blood. This specimen's cell subset or site label, per the study, means: CD45RA-negative fraction.

The DNA sequence is as follows: TGTGCCAGCAGCTTAGATATCGGCCACAGACAGTTCTTC. Its coded protein is CASSLDIGHRQFF. The chain is encoded by TRBV11-2 joined to TRBJ2-1; the D gene is unclear. V is cut by 0 bases and J by 13 bases, and the space between the germline ends is 13 bases. The CDR3 runs 13 amino acids, cysteine and phenylalanine included. Just the 39-base CDR3 DNA is kept, in frame starting at base 1. Sequences SGHAT (CDR1) and FQNNGV (CDR2) are obtained from the germline V gene.